The present T cell receptor beta chain was sequenced within a study of blood T cell repertoires in COVID-19. At the level of the study: The samples span acute and convalescent COVID-19 from the United States, Italy and Spain. Sample material is recorded as cDNA or gDNA derived from T cells, B-cell-depleted T cells, or PBMCs.

In the authors' methods: From reference gene primer amplification, estimates of nucleated cell counts were derived. Here immunoSEQ multiplex PCR was the method, and the copy in TCRdb shows in-frame clones only, minus some. D and trimming were read from the DNA, whereas the V and J calls and clone size are those reported in that table. The table includes about 220,000 clones, about 88% detected once. V was cut by 4 bases and J by 6 bases, with 13 bases left in between. Per germline, CDR1 MGHRA and CDR2 YSYEKL. The CDR3 consists of 14 residues. The V call is TRBV4-1, the J call TRBJ1-5, with no clear D. Input material: peripheral blood. The clonotype originates from a man in his forties with active or convalescent COVID-19. The CDR3 is CASSRDPGSQPQHF. The CDR3 DNA reads TGCGCCAGCAGCCGTGATCCGGGGAGTCAGCCCCAGCATTTT.